What follows are 17 T cell receptor beta chains derived from one specimen sequenced in a study of T cells in women clearing cervical HPV infection. The method was immunoSEQ multiplex PCR; TCRdb's version includes in-frame clones alone and lacks a portion of them. Its table lists around 20,000 clones. The sample comprised blood buffy coat. These receptors came from a woman aged 18-70 years with a cervical HPV16 infection that either progressed to CIN3+ or cleared (not recorded which).

Concerning this clone itself: The read stops 3 residues short of the end of the CDR3; the missing end is completed from the germline J gene. V and J are TRBV10-3 and TRBJ2-2, with 9 bases lining up with TRBD2. The V segment lost 0 bases and the J segment 4 bases; nucleotides outside the gene matches: 6. The CDR3 has 17 amino acids. CDR1 and CDR2 from the germline V gene are ENHRY and SYGVKD. The part of the CDR3 DNA that was read is TGTGCCATCAGTGAGTCTGAGGCGGGAGGGATCACCGGGGAG. Amino acids: CAISESEAGGITGE. In full, the CDR3 is CAISESEAGGITGELFF.

This clone is identified as medium-sized from frequency. The read stops 3 residues short of the end of the CDR3; the missing end is completed from the germline J gene. The V call is TRBV6-4, the J call TRBJ2-3; TRBD1 agrees at 7 bases. The V segment lost 0 bases and the J segment 2 bases; nucleotides outside the gene matches: 2. This CDR3 comprises 15 residues. Per the germline V gene, CDR1 is MRHNA and CDR2 is SNTAGT. The CDR3 is CASSDSQGHTDTQYF. The CDR3 bases that were read are TGTGCCAGCAGTGACTCACAGGGGCACACAGATACG.

Remarks on this clone: The read ends 3 residues before the CDR3 terminus; that terminus is restored from the germline J gene. The chain recombines TRBV7-8 with TRBJ1-6, with a weak D call TRBD1 (5 bases). This CDR3 spans 18 amino acids. Trimming shortened V by 4 bases and J by 8 bases, and 24 bases separated the two germline ends. The germline CDR1 and CDR2 sequences are SGHVS and FQNEAQ. CDR3 region: CASSSPLNGRGTYSPLHF. The CDR3 bases that were read are TGTGCCAGCAGCTCACCCCTTAATGGGAGGGGCACATATTCACCC.

A word on this clone: The junction departs from the called germline gene at one end, perhaps through a read error. Read coverage stops 3 residues before the CDR3 terminus; the germline J gene supplies the remainder. The chain employs TRBV5-4 and TRBJ1-3; 7 bases fit TRBD1. This CDR3 is built from 14 residues. Germline lookup yields CDR1 SGHNT and CDR2 YYREEE (reference sequence). The CDR3 is CASSQQGTGNPIYF. The sequenced part of the CDR3 DNA is TGTGCCAGCAGTCAACAGGGGACTGGAAACCCC. Using reference TRBV5-4 and TRBJ1-3 for the parts outside the CDR3, the full variable domain is ETGVTQSPTHLIKTRGQQVTLRCSSQSGHNTVSWYQQALGQGPQFIFQYYREEENGRGNFPPRFSGLQFPNYSSELNVNALELDDSALYLCASSQQGTGNPIYFGEGSWLTVV.

About this clone: The read is 3 residues too short to cover the CDR3 end, so that end is filled in from the germline J gene. The rearrangement joins TRBV14 to TRBJ1-1; tentative D call: TRBD1 (5 bases). The CDR3 length is 13 residues. Trimming took 1 base from V and 3 from J, leaving 6 bases between them. Germline CDR1 SGHDN, CDR2 FVKESK. The CDR3 region is CASSQAGYTEAFF. The sequenced CDR3 bases are TGTGCCAGCAGCCAAGCAGGGTACACTGAA. The whole variable domain, filled in from reference TRBV14 and TRBJ1-1, reads EAGVTQFPSHSVIEKGQTVTLRCDPISGHDNLYWYRRVMGKEIKFLLHFVKESKQDESGMPNNRFLAERTGGTYSTLKVQPAELEDSGVYFCASSQAGYTEAFFGQGTRLTVV.

Details on this clone: The read stops 3 residues short of the end of the CDR3; the missing end is completed from the germline J gene. The V gene is TRBV2, the J gene TRBJ2-1; no firm D call. V was shortened by 10 bases and J by 1 base, with 11 bases between the two germline ends. Germline loops: CDR1 SNHLY, CDR2 FYNNEI. The CDR3 totals 13 residues. Partial CDR3 DNA: TGTGCCACATCTGGCAGGTCCTACAATGAG. Translating it yields CATSGRSYNE. The whole CDR3 is CATSGRSYNEQFF.

Concerning this clone itself: Read data end 3 residues before the CDR3 end; the end is taken from the germline J gene. The rearrangement uses TRBV24-1 and TRBJ1-6; D gene uncertain. This CDR3 is built from 14 residues. Trimming shortened V by 2 bases and J by 10 bases, and 11 bases separated the two germline ends. Germline CDR1 and CDR2: KGHDR and SFDVKD. The CDR3 DNA, read in part, is TGTGCCACCAGTGATTCTCCGGTTAACTCACCC. Amino acids: CATSDSPVNSP. In full, the CDR3 is CATSDSPVNSPLHF.

For this clone: The CDR3 end falls 3 residues outside the read, so it is completed with the germline J gene. The rearrangement joins TRBV15 to TRBJ2-1; 9 bases match TRBD1. V trimming: 0 bases; J trimming: 4 bases; junction bases outside the gene matches: 10. The CDR3 is made up of 18 amino acids. Germline CDR1 and CDR2: LNHNV and YYDKDF (reference sequence). The CDR3 sequence is CATSRDYGRTGAYNEQFF. The sequenced CDR3 bases are TGTGCCACCAGCAGAGATTACGGAAGGACAGGGGCGTACAATGAG.

The covered CDR3 bases are TGTGCCAGCAGACTAGCGGTCTCCTACGAG. It yields the protein CASRLAVSYE. The entire CDR3 protein reads CASRLAVSYEQYF. This chain uses TRBV5-6 with TRBJ2-7; TRBD2 matches at 8 bases. The CDR3 is cut off 3 residues early in the read; its end comes from the germline J gene. The germline V gene has CDR1 SGHDT and CDR2 YYEEEE. The CDR3 has 13 amino acids. J gave up 0 bases and V 5 bases, and 1 base lay outside the gene matches. The variable domain in full, completed from reference TRBV5-6 and TRBJ2-7, reads DAGVTQSPTHLIKTRGQQVTLRCSPKSGHDTVSWYQQALGQGPQFIFQYYEEEERQRGNFPDRFSGHQFPNYSSELNVNALLLGDSALYLCASRLAVSYEQYFGPGTRLTVT.

Comments on this clone: The read ends 3 residues early relative to the CDR3; the germline J gene fills the gap. This chain uses TRBV7-9 with TRBJ2-5; possibly TRBD1 for D (6 bases). There are 13 residues in the CDR3. Trimming removed 3 bases at V and 5 bases at J, with 10 bases between. Germline V CDR1 and CDR2: SEHNR, FQNEAQ (reference sequence). CDR3: CASSLGTTETQYF. The CDR3 bases that were read are TGTGCCAGCAGCTTGGGGACAACCGAGACC.

In regard to this clone: The read is 3 residues too short to cover the CDR3 end, so that end is filled in from the germline J gene. The chain joins TRBV12-3 or TRBV12-4 to TRBJ2-7; 9 bases align to TRBD2. V was pared by 7 bases and J by 3 bases, with 4 bases of the junction left unmatched. This CDR3 region has 13 residues. The CDR3 protein is CASTLREGYEQYF. The CDR3 bases that were read are TGTGCCAGCACCCTGCGGGAGGGCTACGAG.

Regarding this clone: The sequence runs out 3 residues before the end of the CDR3; the remainder is reconstructed from the germline J gene. The J gene is TRBJ1-3, the V gene TRBV4-2; 12 positions match TRBD1. V was clipped by 3 bases and J by 0 bases; unmatched bases: 15. CDR1 and CDR2 from the germline V gene are LGHNA and YNFKEQ. This CDR3 spans 21 amino acids. The covered CDR3 bases are TGTGCCAGCAGCCAGGGTTCTCCGGGACAGGGGGCACGGGTCTCTGGAAACACC. It yields the protein CASSQGSPGQGARVSGNT. The CDR3, in full, reads CASSQGSPGQGARVSGNTIYF.

For this clone: The missing CDR3 end, 3 residues past where the read stops, is filled in from the germline J gene. The chain combines TRBV5-4 with TRBJ2-5; D ambiguous. Germline assignment: CDR1 SGHNT and CDR2 YYREEE (reference sequence). Trimming removed 7 bases from V and 1 base from J, with 8 bases in between. The CDR3 runs 12 residues. The chain's CDR3 is CASRNFQETQYF. The CDR3 bases that were read are TGTGCCAGCCGCAACTTCCAAGAGACC.

With regard to this clone: The DNA ends 3 residues before the CDR3 does, and the rest of the CDR3 is filled in from the germline J gene. The gene calls are TRBV20-1 and TRBJ2-1; the D is unclear. CDR1 and CDR2 (germline): DFQATT, SNEGSKA (reference sequence). Trimming took off 2 bases at V and 0 bases at J, with 11 bases between the two ends. This CDR3 region has 15 residues. CDR3 DNA, as far as it was read: TGCAGTGCTAGAATAGAACCGAGCTCCTACAATGAG. Protein product: CSARIEPSSYNE. The full CDR3 reads CSARIEPSSYNEQFF.

Comment on this clone: From the germline J gene comes the end of the CDR3, since the read stops 3 residues before it. The chain combines TRBV7-8 with TRBJ1-4; 8 nucleotides agree with TRBD1. V gave up 3 bases and J gave up 7 bases; unmatched junction bases: 4. CDR3 length: 14 amino acids. CDR1 is SGHVS, CDR2 FQNEAQ, per germline. This CDR3 reads CASSFRGRGEKLFF. The CDR3 bases that were read are TGTGCCAGCAGCTTCAGGGGGCGCGGTGAAAAA.

About this clone: Read data end 3 residues before the CDR3 end; the end is taken from the germline J gene. The chain has TRBV6-2 or TRBV6-3 and TRBJ2-1; weak D call: TRBD1 (6 bases). The V end lost 5 bases, the J end lost 2 bases, and 10 bases lay between the germline ends. Germline CDR1 is MNHEY and CDR2 is SVGEGT. The CDR3 is 14 residues long. This CDR3 reads CASSVEGAYNEQFF. The CDR3 bases that were read are TGTGCCAGCAGTGTCGAGGGGGCCTACAATGAG.

To note about this clone: The read falls 3 residues short of the CDR3 end, and the missing part is taken from the germline J gene. The rearrangement uses TRBV7-2 and TRBJ1-1; D not certain. The V end was cut by 5 bases, the J end by 1 base, with 11 bases between. Germline CDR1 and CDR2: SGHTA and FQGNSA. The CDR3 is 14 residues long. The CDR3 bases that were read are TGTGCCAGCAGCCGTGACAATCAGAACACTGAA. It yields the protein CASSRDNQNTE. The entire CDR3 sequence reads CASSRDNQNTEAFF.